What follows are 18 T cell receptor beta chains derived from one specimen sequenced in a study of cytomegalovirus exposure and HLA in healthy donors. The PCR employed 60 Vbeta primers together with 13 Jbeta primers. Using immunoSEQ multiplex PCR, the repertoire was profiled, and TCRdb retains in-frame clones only, with some absent. The table includes over 50,000 clones, 89% detected once. Sequencing input: PBMCs. These receptors all stem from a man younger than 45 in good health and CMV-seropositive.

About this clone itself: No conserved phenylalanine or tryptophan is present at the end of the CDR3, so a read error is the likely explanation. The DNA is left out, because the CDR3 cannot be placed on it with certainty; the CDR3 is given as TCRdb lists it. V and J are TRBV9 and TRBJ1-6; TRBD1, the D gene given by the table, was not confirmed from the DNA. Germline CDR1 reads SGDLS; CDR2 reads YYNGEE. The length of the CDR3 is 9 amino acids, counting both ends. The CDR3 loop is CASSRGPAG.

V is TRBV6-5 and J is TRBJ1-1; D unresolved. Germline V lookup: CDR1 MNHEY, CDR2 SVGAGI. Trimming took 5 bases from V and 4 from J, leaving 17 bases between them. There are 15 residues in the CDR3. The CDR3: CASSPEDRLATEAFF. In DNA form, the CDR3 reads TGTGCCAGCAGTCCGGAGGACCGCCTGGCCACTGAAGCTTTCTTT.

This clone was seen just once. The chain has TRBV28 and TRBJ2-2; D is possibly TRBD2 (6 bases). The germline V and J ends were trimmed by 7 bases and 1 base, with 10 bases remaining between them. Germline-derived CDR1 and CDR2 are MDHEN and SYDVKM. CDR3 size: 14 residues. The CDR3 loop is CASKGLMNTGELFF. The CDR3 DNA sequence: TGTGCCAGCAAGGGACTCATGAACACCGGGGAGCTGTTTTTT.

This clone was seen only once. The chain carries TRBV2 and TRBJ2-3; D is unresolved. V shed 5 bases and J shed 4 bases, with 10 bases lying between them. The CDR3 spans 13 residues. CDR1 SNHLY and CDR2 FYNNEI come from the germline V gene. DNA of the CDR3: TGTGCCAGCAGTTTCCGGTTAGCAGATACGCAGTATTTT. Translated, it gives CASSFRLADTQYF.

The rearrangement uses TRBV5-1 and TRBJ1-2; the D is unclear. The CDR3 runs to 14 residues. CDR1 and CDR2 from the germline V gene are SGHRS and YFSETQ. The V gene lost 4 bases and the J gene lost 6 bases, with 16 bases spanning the gap. The CDR3, as DNA: TGCGCCAGCAGCCCTAAGGTGGCAGAGGATGGCTACACCTTC. Its protein product is CASSPKVAEDGYTF.

V gene TRBV25-1 combines with J gene TRBJ2-2; D perhaps matches TRBD2 (5 bases). The V gene lost 3 bases and the J gene lost 6 bases, with 8 bases spanning the gap. Germline-derived CDR1 and CDR2 are MGHDK and SYGVNS. The CDR3 spans 13 residues. DNA for the CDR3: TGTGCCAGCAGTGACGGAGGAGCCGGGGAGCTGTTTTTT. Encoded protein: CASSDGGAGELFF.

The chain combines TRBV5-1 with TRBJ2-1; 10 bases agree with TRBD2. The germline V gene encodes CDR1 SGHRS and CDR2 YFSETQ. The CDR3 length is 16 residues. The ends lost 4 bases at V and 4 bases at J; junction bases unmatched: 8. The CDR3 sequence is CASSPPASGGYNEQFF. The DNA for the CDR3 is TGCGCCAGCAGCCCCCCTGCTAGCGGGGGTTACAATGAGCAGTTCTTC.

The J gene is TRBJ1-1, the V gene TRBV5-1, with D hard to call. CDR3 length equals 15 residues. CDR1 is SGHRS and CDR2 is YFSETQ in the germline V gene. Trimming shortened V by 3 bases and J by 6 bases, and 18 bases separated the two germline ends. The CDR3 DNA reads as TGCGCCAGCAGCTCAACCTACGGGGTGAGGGCTGAAGCTTTCTTT. Encoded protein: CASSSTYGVRAEAFF.

The chain is built from TRBV19 and TRBJ2-7, with TRBD1 matching over 10 bases. Looked up from germline, CDR1 is LNHDA and CDR2 is SQIVND (reference sequence). V lost 5 bases to trimming and J lost 4 bases; unmatched junction nucleotides: 5. The CDR3 runs to 14 residues. The CDR3 nucleotides are TGTGCCAGTAGTTCCTTGGGACAGGGGTACGAGCAGTACTTC. Protein sequence: CASSSLGQGYEQYF.

The chain links TRBV28 to TRBJ1-1; possibly TRBD1 for D (6 bases). Germline CDR1 MDHEN, CDR2 SYDVKM. The V end lost 4 bases, the J end lost 4 bases, and 13 bases lay between the germline ends. The CDR3 consists of 14 residues. CDR3 loop: CASSYAGAVTEAFF. The CDR3 bases are TGTGCCAGCAGTTACGCAGGGGCGGTCACTGAAGCTTTCTTT.

The CDR3 coding sequence is TGTGCCAGCAGCTTAGGGGTACAGGGTGGGGAAAAACTGTTTTTT. Translated, it gives CASSLGVQGGEKLFF. V is TRBV7-8 and J is TRBJ1-4; D may be TRBD1 (6 bases). Trimming pared 1 base from V and 8 bases from J, leaving 14 bases between. The CDR3 is made up of 15 amino acids. CDR1 is SGHVS, CDR2 FQNEAQ, per germline. The complete variable domain, with remaining parts taken from reference TRBV7-8 and TRBJ1-4, reads GAGVSQSPRYKVAKRGQDVALRCDPISGHVSLFWYQQALGQGPEFLTYFQNEAQLDKSGLPSDRFFAERPEGSVSTLKIQRTQQEDSAVYLCASSLGVQGGEKLFFGSGTQLSVL.

This rearrangement joins TRBV6-6 to TRBJ2-2, with D possibly being TRBD1 (6 bases). The V end was cut by 0 bases, the J end by 6 bases, with 8 bases between. Germline CDR1 reads MNHNY; CDR2 reads SVGAGI (reference sequence). This CDR3 is built from 14 residues. This CDR3 is CASSYSAGAGELFF. DNA of the CDR3: TGTGCCAGCAGTTACTCGGCAGGGGCCGGGGAGCTGTTTTTT.

The chain has TRBV15 and TRBJ2-7, with D tentatively TRBD2 (6 bases). V was trimmed by 5 bases and J by 0 bases, leaving 11 bases between them. Germline assignment: CDR1 LNHNV and CDR2 YYDKDF (reference sequence). The CDR3 is 14 amino acids. CDR3 bases: TGTGCCACCAGCTTCCGGGACTTCTCCTACGAGCAGTACTTC. This encodes CATSFRDFSYEQYF.

This clone showed up just once. V usage is TRBV6-1 and J usage is TRBJ2-2; the D is unclear. The V and J ends lost 2 bases and 6 bases respectively, with 7 bases between them. The CDR3 totals 13 residues. The V gene's germline CDR1 is MNHNS and CDR2 SASEGT. This CDR3 reads CASSETVAGELFF. The CDR3 DNA follows: TGTGCCAGCAGTGAAACGGTGGCCGGGGAGCTGTTTTTT.

The genes are TRBV5-6 and TRBJ1-5; no reliable D call. Trimming shortened V by 4 bases and J by 7 bases, and 15 bases separated the two germline ends. CDR3 size: 14 residues. CDR1 SGHDT and CDR2 YYEEEE come from the germline V gene. CDR3 sequence (DNA): TGTGCCAGCAGCCAAGGGAGGGCAAGCCAGCCCCAGCATTTT. It is translated as CASSQGRASQPQHF.

The rearrangement links TRBV4-1 to TRBJ1-5, with D maybe TRBD1 (5 bases). CDR3 length: 12 amino acids. Trimming left V 3 bases short and J 11 bases short, with 11 bases between. The germline V gene has CDR1 MGHRA and CDR2 YSYEKL. CDR3 region: CASSHPGGSQHF. CDR3 nucleotide sequence: TGCGCCAGCAGCCACCCCGGGGGGTCCCAGCATTTT.

The V gene is TRBV7-2, the J gene TRBJ2-7, with TRBD2 identical over 7 bases. In germline, CDR1 is SGHTA, CDR2 FQGNSA. The CDR3 is made up of 17 amino acids. The ends lost 2 bases at V and 0 bases at J; junction bases unmatched: 10. The CDR3 DNA reads as TGTGCCAGCAGCTTATTCCCCCGTGGGAGGGACTCCTACGAGCAGTACTTC. It specifies CASSLFPRGRDSYEQYF.

V is TRBV4-1 and J is TRBJ1-2; 8 bases line up with TRBD1. V was pared by 3 bases and J by 5 bases, with 2 bases of the junction left unmatched. Looked up from germline, CDR1 is MGHRA and CDR2 is YSYEKL. This CDR3 comprises 13 residues. The CDR3 DNA follows: TGCGCCAGCAGCCAGGACAGGGCTTATGGCTACACCTTC. It translates to CASSQDRAYGYTF.